The 20 T cell receptor beta chains listed next were all sequenced from one sample in a study of T cell responses to AZD1222 COVID-19 vaccine. Here immunoSEQ multiplex PCR was the method, and the copy in TCRdb shows in-frame clones only, minus some. Of roughly 100,000 clones listed, about 90% were seen once; the top ten hold 8%. The specimen comprised peripheral blood, sampled 28 days after the second AZD1222 dose. These receptors were collected from an adult who received the AZD1222 COVID-19 vaccine.

The chain is built from TRBV10-2 and TRBJ1-4, with D possibly matching TRBD1 (6 bases). Per germline, CDR1 WSHSY and CDR2 SAAADI. Trimming took 0 bases from V and 8 from J, leaving 13 bases between them. The CDR3 contains 15 residues. The CDR3 DNA sequence: TGCGCCAGCAGTGAGTCGTGGGGGGGCTGGGAAAAACTGTTTTTT. Protein sequence: CASSESWGGWEKLFF.

This clone was found once. This CDR3 reads CAWKGLGNTIYF. In DNA form, the CDR3 reads TGTGCCTGGAAGGGGCTTGGAAACACCATATATTTT. The V and J genes are TRBV30 and TRBJ1-3; tentatively, D is TRBD1 (5 bases). Per the germline V gene, CDR1 is GTSNPN and CDR2 is SVGIG (reference sequence). Trimming pared 4 bases from V and 3 bases from J, leaving 7 bases between. This CDR3 comprises 12 residues.

The chain carries TRBV6-5 and TRBJ1-6; a weak D match, TRBD1 (5 bases). The germline V gene encodes CDR1 MNHEY and CDR2 SVGAGI. CDR3 length equals 15 residues. The germline V and J ends were trimmed by 6 bases and 6 bases, with 15 bases remaining between them. CDR3 in amino acids: CASRPQRRGNSPLHF. The DNA for the CDR3 is TGTGCCAGCAGACCCCAAAGGAGGGGTAATTCACCCCTCCACTTT.

The chain combines TRBV9 with TRBJ1-1; D may be TRBD1 (6 bases). Germline CDR1 reads SGDLS; CDR2 reads YYNGEE. V was clipped by 8 bases and J by 3 bases, with 26 bases between them. The length of the CDR3 is 17 residues. As DNA, the CDR3 is TGTGCCAGACGACCCGGGACAAGTTTTACGGTGGACACTGAAGCTTTCTTT. Protein sequence: CARRPGTSFTVDTEAFF.

The chain joins TRBV6-5 to TRBJ1-3, with a weak D call TRBD1 (5 bases). Germline CDR1 reads MNHEY; CDR2 reads SVGAGI. Trimming removed 7 bases at V and 3 bases at J, with 7 bases between. The CDR3 is 12 residues long. CDR3 residues: CASIGVGNTIYF. The CDR3 DNA reads TGTGCCAGCATAGGGGTTGGAAACACCATATATTTT.

The chain recombines TRBV9 with TRBJ2-5; TRBD2 might be the D (7 bases). V was shortened by 6 bases and J by 1 base, with 22 bases between the two germline ends. Germline loops: CDR1 SGDLS, CDR2 YYNGEE. The CDR3 is made up of 17 amino acids. The CDR3 bases are TGTGCCAGCACTCCCCTCGGGGAGGGGGAACCCCAAGAGACCCAGTACTTC. Its protein is CASTPLGEGEPQETQYF.

The chain uses TRBV6-2 or TRBV6-3 and TRBJ2-5; no clear D. This CDR3 region has 11 residues. Germline V gene sequence: CDR1 MNHEY, CDR2 SVGEGT. The V end lost 2 bases, the J end lost 7 bases, and 5 bases lay between the germline ends. In DNA form, the CDR3 reads TGTGCCAGCAGTTACCCCGCGACCCAGTACTTC. Amino acid sequence: CASSYPATQYF.

The chain links TRBV6-5 to TRBJ2-5; D not resolved. The length of the CDR3 is 15 residues. Germline V gene data show CDR1 as MNHEY and CDR2 as SVGAGI. Trimming took off 6 bases at V and 0 bases at J, with 14 bases between the two ends. This chain's CDR3 is CASSRYLSYQETQYF. Here the CDR3 DNA reads TGTGCCAGCAGCCGATACTTATCGTACCAAGAGACCCAGTACTTC.

The chain joins TRBV2 to TRBJ2-4, with TRBD1 matching over 7 bases. J gave up 0 bases and V 8 bases, and 13 bases lay outside the gene matches. The CDR3 length is 17 residues. CDR1 is SNHLY, CDR2 FYNNEI, per germline. The CDR3 spells CASGTGTADLAKNIQYF. The CDR3 DNA reads as TGTGCCAGCGGCACCGGGACAGCGGATCTAGCCAAAAACATTCAGTACTTC.

The V gene is TRBV7-2, the J gene TRBJ2-5; D is uncertain. Germline lookup yields CDR1 SGHTA and CDR2 FQGNSA. This CDR3 comprises 13 residues. V was pared by 3 bases and J by 3 bases, with 8 bases between. The DNA for the CDR3 is TGTGCCAGCAGCTTTTACTGGAAAGAGACCCAGTACTTC. It specifies CASSFYWKETQYF.

V gene TRBV7-9 combines with J gene TRBJ2-1; 9 nucleotides match TRBD2. CDR3 length: 15 residues. Germline values: CDR1 SEHNR, CDR2 FQNEAQ (reference sequence). Germline trimming cut 5 bases from V and 5 bases from J; bases unmatched to any gene: 7. The CDR3 DNA follows: TGTGCCAGCAGCACCCGACTAGCGGCCGACAATGAGCAGTTCTTC. The encoded protein is CASSTRLAADNEQFF.

This clone is a singleton in its sample. The V call is TRBV6-5, the J call TRBJ1-1; D is undetermined. The CDR3 spans 14 residues. Trimming took 7 bases from V and 1 from J, leaving 13 bases between them. The germline CDR1 and CDR2 sequences are MNHEY and SVGAGI. The CDR3 protein is CASTDSRGNTEAFF. The CDR3 nucleotides are TGTGCCAGCACCGACTCCCGGGGGAACACTGAAGCTTTCTTT.

V is TRBV7-8 and J is TRBJ1-6, with 10 nucleotides matching TRBD1. The CDR3 is made up of 16 amino acids. CDR1 and CDR2 (germline): SGHVS, FQNEAQ. The ends lost 4 bases at V and 6 bases at J; junction bases unmatched: 6. The CDR3 DNA follows: TGTGCCAGCAGCTCCATCCGGGACAGGGGTAATTCACCCCTCCACTTT. The encoded protein is CASSSIRDRGNSPLHF.

The rearrangement links TRBV11-3 to TRBJ2-2; 7 bases are a match to TRBD1. Trimming cost V 5 bases and J 0 bases; bases outside gene matches: 9. The CDR3 covers 17 residues. Germline-derived CDR1 and CDR2 are SGHNT and YENEEA. Here the CDR3 reads CASSPNRDSTNTGELFF. The DNA for the CDR3 is TGTGCCAGCAGCCCCAATCGGGACAGCACGAACACCGGGGAGCTGTTTTTT.

This clone occurred once. This chain connects TRBV12-3 or TRBV12-4 to TRBJ1-3; D gene ambiguous. The CDR3 runs to 13 residues. V gave up 6 bases and J gave up 0 bases, with 6 bases separating them. CDR3 amino acids: CASRSYSGNTIYF. The CDR3 nucleotides are TGTGCCAGCAGGTCTTACTCTGGAAACACCATATATTTT.

The CDR3 is CASSYGSQGFTDTQYF. As DNA, the CDR3 is TGTGCCAGCAGTTACGGTAGTCAGGGATTCACAGATACGCAGTATTTT. This chain joins TRBV6-5 and TRBJ2-3; D possibly corresponds to TRBD1 (5 bases). The length of the CDR3 is 16 residues. The ends were cut back, 2 bases at V and 2 bases at J, with 14 bases in the middle. From germline, CDR1 is MNHEY and CDR2 SVGAGI.

The chain has TRBV5-1 and TRBJ2-5, with 9 bases matching TRBD2. The CDR3 spans 15 residues. CDR1 is SGHRS, CDR2 YFSETQ, per germline. V dropped 0 bases and J dropped 4; count of bases not matched to a gene: 4. The CDR3 nucleotides are TGCGCCAGCAGCTTGGGAGCGGGGGGACGAGAGACCCAGTACTTC. Protein product: CASSLGAGGRETQYF. The full variable domain, its missing parts supplied by reference TRBV5-1 and TRBJ2-5, is KAGVTQTPRYLIKTRGQQVTLSCSPISGHRSVSWYQQTPGQGLQFLFEYFSETQRNKGNFPGRFSGRQFSNSRSEMNVSTLELGDSALYLCASSLGAGGRETQYFGPGTRLLVL.

The chain links TRBV4-1 to TRBJ2-1; 8 bases are a match to TRBD1. Germline V gene sequence: CDR1 MGHRA, CDR2 YSYEKL. This CDR3 has 17 amino acids. With 0 bases clipped from V and 5 bases from J, the junction kept 9 bases outside the gene matches. CDR3 sequence: CASSQEWQGARDNEQFF. The CDR3 DNA sequence: TGCGCCAGCAGCCAAGAATGGCAGGGGGCGAGGGACAATGAGCAGTTCTTC.

V usage is TRBV9 and J usage is TRBJ1-1, with D possibly TRBD1 on 6 matching bases. Germline CDR1 is SGDLS and CDR2 is YYNGEE. The CDR3 extends over 15 amino acids. The germline V and J ends were trimmed by 0 bases and 1 base, with 10 bases remaining between them. In DNA form, the CDR3 reads TGTGCCAGCAGCGTAGCTGACAGGCCGAACACTGAAGCTTTCTTT. Its protein is CASSVADRPNTEAFF.

The gene calls are TRBV27 and TRBJ2-1, with D unresolved. This CDR3 spans 12 amino acids. Trimming took 2 bases from V and 6 from J, leaving 5 bases between them. The germline V gene encodes CDR1 MNHEY and CDR2 SMNVEV (reference sequence). The CDR3 reads CASSLAPNEQFF. CDR3 nucleotides: TGTGCCAGCAGTTTAGCTCCCAATGAGCAGTTCTTC.